What follows are 9 T cell receptor beta chains derived from one specimen sequenced in a study of shared clonotypes between healthy human individuals. Generated by immunoSEQ multiplex PCR, the TCRdb table keeps only in-frame clones and is missing some. Of over a million clones listed, roughly 96% were seen once; the top ten hold about 1.2%. Specimen: naive CD4+ T cells sorted from blood. Sample subset: CD45RA+ positively selected. These receptors were collected from a man aged 25-45 years in good health.

V is TRBV21-1 and J is TRBJ2-3; the DNA was not used to check the table's D call, TRBD1. TRBV21-1 corresponds to a pseudogene. This CDR3 comprises 15 residues. Written as DNA, the CDR3 is TGTGCCAGCAGCAAACTTCAGGGTCCCCTCTCTACGCAGTATTTT. It codes for CASSKLQGPLSTQYF.

This clone was counted once. Other DNA sequences from this sample encode an identical CDR3 as well. This chain uses TRBV28 with TRBJ1-1; 7 bases map to TRBD1. Looked up from germline, CDR1 is MDHEN and CDR2 is SYDVKM. The CDR3 has 13 amino acids. The J segment lost 3 bases and the V segment lost 2 bases, leaving 0 bases of the junction unmatched. The CDR3 reads CASSLTGDTEAFF. The CDR3 DNA reads as TGTGCCAGCAGTTTAACAGGGGACACTGAAGCTTTCTTT.

The rearrangement links TRBV7-3 to TRBJ2-1; possible D gene TRBD2, 6 bases. Trimming removed 5 bases from V and 10 bases from J, with 15 bases in between. The CDR3 covers 13 residues. CDR1 is SGHTA, CDR2 FQGTGA, per germline. In nucleotides, the CDR3 is TGTGCCAGCAGCCCCTCGGGCGGGACCGAGCAGTTCTTC. Translating it yields CASSPSGGTEQFF.

The chain recombines TRBV19 with TRBJ2-2; 12 bases are a match to TRBD1. Germline V gives CDR1 LNHDA, CDR2 SQIVND (reference sequence). This CDR3 spans 15 amino acids. Germline trimming cut 6 bases from V and 5 bases from J; bases unmatched to any gene: 4. Here the CDR3 DNA reads TGTGCCAGTAGGGGACAGGGGGCCCCAACCGGGGAGCTGTTTTTT. This translates into CASRGQGAPTGELFF.

The chain links TRBV2 to TRBJ1-1, with 9 bases fitting TRBD1. In germline, CDR1 is SNHLY, CDR2 FYNNEI. The CDR3 length is 14 residues. Trimming took 5 bases from V and 6 from J; bases not matched to a gene: 7. The CDR3 region has the DNA TGTGCCAGCAGTTGGGACAGGGATTTCGCTGAAGCTTTCTTT. This translates into CASSWDRDFAEAFF.

The rearrangement uses TRBV5-5 and TRBJ2-1, with 12 nucleotides matching TRBD2. The trim removed 7 bases at V and 10 bases at J, leaving 15 bases unmatched. The length of the CDR3 is 16 residues. CDR1 is SGHKS and CDR2 is YYEKEE in the germline V gene (reference sequence). This chain's CDR3 is CASANRTSGIGGEQFF. CDR3 in DNA: TGTGCCAGCGCCAATAGGACTAGCGGGATCGGAGGGGAGCAGTTCTTC.

The chain recombines TRBV30 with TRBJ2-7; the match to TRBD2 covers 7 bases. There are 16 residues in the CDR3. The ends lost 0 bases at V and 5 bases at J; junction bases unmatched: 13. CDR1 GTSNPN and CDR2 SVGIG come from the germline V gene (reference sequence). The CDR3, as DNA: TGTGCCTGGAGTGTACTCGGGGGGAGGGCCGGTGACGAGCAGTACTTC. Protein product: CAWSVLGGRAGDEQYF.

A single count supports this clone. This sequence joins TRBV5-1 and TRBJ2-7, with D possibly matching TRBD2 (7 bases). Trimming shortened V by 4 bases and J by 7 bases, and 33 bases separated the two germline ends. CDR1 and CDR2 from the germline V gene are SGHRS and YFSETQ. The CDR3 is 19 residues long. The CDR3 is CASSDLGWGGLPGEYEQYF. CDR3 bases: TGCGCCAGCAGCGATTTAGGGTGGGGGGGTTTACCAGGGGAATATGAGCAGTACTTC.

CDR3 DNA: TGTGCCAGCAGTGAAATAGAGGGGACCGGCGTCTCTGAAGCTTTCTTT. Amino acids: CASSEIEGTGVSEAFF. The chain carries TRBV6-4 and TRBJ1-1; D is perhaps TRBD1 (5 bases). The CDR3 has 16 residues. Per germline, CDR1 MRHNA and CDR2 SNTAGT. V lost 3 bases and J lost 6, with 20 bases in between.